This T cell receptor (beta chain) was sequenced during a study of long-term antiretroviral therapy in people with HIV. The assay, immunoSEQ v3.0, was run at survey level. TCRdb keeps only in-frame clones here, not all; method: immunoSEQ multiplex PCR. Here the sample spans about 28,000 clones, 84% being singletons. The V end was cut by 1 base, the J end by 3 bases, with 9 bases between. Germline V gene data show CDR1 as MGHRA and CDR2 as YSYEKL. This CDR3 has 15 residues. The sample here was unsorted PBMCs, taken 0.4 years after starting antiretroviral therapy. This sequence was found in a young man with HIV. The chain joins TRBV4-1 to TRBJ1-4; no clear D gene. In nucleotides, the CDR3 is TGCGCCAGCAGCCAAGTTCCAGCGGCTAATGAAAAACTGTTTTTT. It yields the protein CASSQVPAANEKLFF.